The clone carrying this T cell receptor beta chain showed up many times. Its antigen is not known. The germline V gene has CDR1 SGHRS and CDR2 YFSETQ. V shed 5 bases and J 7 bases; nucleotides not matched to a gene: 11. The CDR3 is 14 amino acids. The data are from a study of metastatic and nonmetastatic thyroid tumors. On the study more broadly: Comparison of repertoires was carried out across blood and tumor or nodule tissue from malignant and benign thyroid patients.

Methods used by the authors: CDR3 was compared across clinicopathological groups, and the resulting differences were used to build a distant-metastasis classifier for papillary thyroid cancer. TCRdb reanalyzed the PCR reads with MiXCR. It is TCRdb's table, rather than the study itself, that gives the V and J calls and clone size. Of fewer than 20,000 clones in the sample, approximately 23% were seen once. No treatment had been given to any patient before thyroid surgery. Study-level findings and limits: Malignant thyroid tumors reportedly had TCR beta diversity that was significantly higher than in benign nodules, in blood and tumor.

The receptor comes from a female donor with papillary thyroid cancer or a benign thyroid nodule (not recorded which). Some clones in this sample may be carry-over from other donors' samples. Sequencing was performed on tumor tissue. V is TRBV5-1 and J is TRBJ2-7, with TRBD1 identical over 8 bases. In DNA, the CDR3 is TGCGCCAGCAGTTATTATACAGGGGACAGGGAGCAGTACTTC. It specifies CASSYYTGDREQYF.